The clone carrying this T cell receptor beta chain appeared a few times. The PCR made use of 60 Vbeta and 13 Jbeta primers. Data came from immunoSEQ multiplex PCR; TCRdb stores just in-frame clones and leaves some out. Among about 150,000 clones listed, around 72% were seen once. Trimming pared 3 bases from V and 9 bases from J, leaving 17 bases between. The germline gives CDR1 GTSNPN, CDR2 SVGIG (reference sequence). This CDR3 contains 13 residues. The data derive from a study of cytomegalovirus exposure and HLA in healthy donors. The sequence was obtained from a man younger than 35 in good health and CMV-seronegative. The sample was PBMCs. V usage is TRBV30 and J usage is TRBJ1-1; tentatively, D is TRBD1 (6 bases). The CDR3 sequence: CAWSRKERGKAFF. CDR3 in DNA: TGTGCCTGGAGCCGGAAGGAGAGGGGGAAAGCTTTCTTT.